This TCR beta chain was sequenced for a study of regulatory T cells in long-lasting Graves disease. The TCR beta library used iRepertoire HTBI primers with Arm-PCR amplification of CDR3. TCRdb itself ran the multiplex PCR reads through MiXCR, one entry per CDR3 protein. This table holds 450,000 to 650,000 distinct CDR3 sequences, roughly 15% found once. Time point: newly diagnosed GD, antithyroid drugs for less than 3 months. The TCR library was prepared using RNA isolated from PBMCs. This clonotype was seen at least ten times. This sample also appeared in a second study, on T cells in Graves' hyperthyroidism and ophthalmopathy. That report adds: A first-round RT-PCR of the TCR CDR3 used the HTBI primer set.

This TCR derives from a woman aged 35-60 years with Graves disease. The sample here was peripheral blood mononuclear cells (PBMCs), taken at new diagnosis, from a patient treated with antithyroid drugs.

The DNA of the CDR3 is TGTGCCAGCAGATGGGACCGGGCGGAGACCCAGTACTTC. It specifies CASRWDRAETQYF. The chain recombines TRBV6-1 with TRBJ2-5; D may correspond to TRBD1 or TRBD2 (5 bases each). V lost 6 bases and J 5 bases, leaving 13 bases between the germline ends. CDR1 is MNHNS and CDR2 is SASEGT in the germline V gene. This CDR3 region has 13 residues.